These T cell receptor beta chains were read from a single sample in a study of blood T cell repertoires in COVID-19. The method was immunoSEQ multiplex PCR; TCRdb's version includes in-frame clones alone and lacks a portion of them. Among about 70,000 clones listed, roughly 84% were seen once. The sample consisted of peripheral blood. The receptors were gathered from a woman under 30 with acute or convalescent COVID-19. Both conserved end residues are trimmed from each CDR3. D genes are given only for firm matches.

j_call	d_call	cdr3_length	v_call	cdr3_aa
TRBJ1-1	TRBD1	9	TRBV20-1	RVTGGTEAF
TRBJ1-2	NA	9	TRBV30	AWSPGLGYT
TRBJ2-1	NA	13	TRBV7-9	ASSLESGHYNEQF
TRBJ2-1	NA	13	TRBV5-1	ASSTTERVYNEQF
TRBJ2-3	NA	13	TRBV5-1	ASSPETSIADTQY
TRBJ1-5	NA	11	TRBV12-3/TRBV12-4	ASSPSLNQPQH
TRBJ2-1	NA	12	TRBV27	ASSLSGTYNEQF
TRBJ1-1	TRBD1	12	TRBV10-3	AISVDRDDTEAF
TRBJ2-2	TRBD1	13	TRBV7-2	ASSHGQGRAGELF
TRBJ1-2	NA	11	TRBV2	ASSELSGYGYT
TRBJ1-5	NA	10	TRBV12-3/TRBV12-4	ASSPSNQPQH
TRBJ2-1	TRBD2	14	TRBV12-5	ASGSPEGGSGNEQF
TRBJ1-2	TRBD1	12	TRBV19	ASSPGQGNVDYT
TRBJ1-2	NA	11	TRBV7-2	ASRLGQQHGYT
TRBJ2-2	TRBD1	13	TRBV12-5	ASGPDRGLAGELF
TRBJ2-7	TRBD1	12	TRBV18	ASSEFGTGVEQY
TRBJ2-5	NA	14	TRBV5-8	ASSLVADRITETQY
TRBJ2-7	NA	12	TRBV11-2	ASSSVRADYEQY
TRBJ2-2	NA	12	TRBV10-1	ASSESTGAGELF
TRBJ1-2	NA	11	TRBV27	ASSLTGNYGYT
TRBJ2-3	TRBD1	12	TRBV5-1	ASSSGQGMDTQY
TRBJ2-2	NA	15	TRBV4-1	ASSPGAFSPNTGELF
TRBJ1-1	TRBD1	12	TRBV25-1	ASGTGGGGTEAF
TRBJ1-2	NA	11	TRBV2	ASTQAGGGGYT
TRBJ2-1	TRBD2	11	TRBV30	ASGTSGYNEQF
TRBJ2-3	TRBD2	15	TRBV4-2	ASSQAFSAGGTDTQY
TRBJ1-2	TRBD1	14	TRBV27	ASSRNPRGQAYGYT
TRBJ2-1	NA	13	TRBV6-5	ASSLAGQSDNEQF
TRBJ1-2	NA	12	TRBV4-1	ASGLGPGQGTSY
TRBJ2-1	NA	12	TRBV4-2	ASSQVVTPNEQF
TRBJ1-2	TRBD1	12	TRBV28	ASSRTGSVDGYT
TRBJ2-3	TRBD2	17	TRBV27	ASSPTLERLAGGSDTQY
TRBJ2-1	TRBD2	12	TRBV10-3	AIKRDSSYNEQF
TRBJ2-2	TRBD2	13	TRBV3-1/TRBV3-2	ASGLAGGNTGELF
TRBJ2-3	TRBD2	10	TRBV5-1	ASSGAGDTQY
TRBJ1-4	TRBD1	14	TRBV19	ASSNRPGTGYEKLF
TRBJ2-3	NA	13	TRBV20-1	SASLGRESTDTQY
TRBJ2-3	TRBD1	13	TRBV4-1	ASSQVRGITDTQY
TRBJ2-1	TRBD2	12	TRBV6-6	ASQLAGVYNEQF
TRBJ2-3	NA	10	TRBV6-5	ASSFLADTQY
TRBJ2-1	TRBD2	15	TRBV3-1/TRBV3-2	PPSPGGGGGAYNEQF
TRBJ2-1	TRBD1	13	TRBV6-5	ASSYDRGIYNEQF
TRBJ1-3	TRBD1	13	TRBV7-2	ASSPGRGQRNTIY
TRBJ2-7	NA	10	TRBV20-1	SASTGTIEQY
TRBJ2-2	TRBD2	14	TRBV9	ASSVGSGSDTGELF
TRBJ1-2	NA	12	TRBV18	ASSPGRDFDGYT
TRBJ1-3	NA	15	TRBV3-1/TRBV3-2	ASSQRTLFNSGNTIY
TRBJ1-5	NA	12	TRBV9	ASSPGTFDQPQH
TRBJ2-7	TRBD1	12	TRBV11-2	ASSYRDRVHEQY
TRBJ2-1	NA	13	TRBV21-1	ASTPTHRGREEQF
TRBJ2-7	TRBD1	12	TRBV19	ASSPRDRRHEQY
TRBJ2-7	TRBD1	12	TRBV9	ASSPRDRAYEQY
TRBJ2-7	TRBD2	10	TRBV19	ALQRESHEQY
TRBJ1-2	TRBD1	13	TRBV6-5	ASSLTGQAGDGYT
TRBJ1-2	NA	14	TRBV6-1	ASSDHLLGGNYGYT